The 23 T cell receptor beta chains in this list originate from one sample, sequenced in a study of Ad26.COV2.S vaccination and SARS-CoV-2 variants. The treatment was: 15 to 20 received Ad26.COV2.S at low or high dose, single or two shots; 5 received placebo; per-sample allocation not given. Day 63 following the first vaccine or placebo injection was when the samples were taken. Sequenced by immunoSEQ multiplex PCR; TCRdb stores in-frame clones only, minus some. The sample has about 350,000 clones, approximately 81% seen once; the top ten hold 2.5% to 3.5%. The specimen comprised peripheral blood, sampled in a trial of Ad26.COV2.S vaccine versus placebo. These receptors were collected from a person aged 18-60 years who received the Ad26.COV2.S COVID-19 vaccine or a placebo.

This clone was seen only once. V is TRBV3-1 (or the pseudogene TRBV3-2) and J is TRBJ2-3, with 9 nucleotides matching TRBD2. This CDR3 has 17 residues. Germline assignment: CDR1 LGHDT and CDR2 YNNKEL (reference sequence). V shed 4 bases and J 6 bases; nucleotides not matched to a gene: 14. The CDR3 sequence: CASSRPGLALEADTQYF. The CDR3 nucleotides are TGTGCCAGCAGCCGTCCGGGACTAGCACTCGAGGCGGATACGCAGTATTTT.

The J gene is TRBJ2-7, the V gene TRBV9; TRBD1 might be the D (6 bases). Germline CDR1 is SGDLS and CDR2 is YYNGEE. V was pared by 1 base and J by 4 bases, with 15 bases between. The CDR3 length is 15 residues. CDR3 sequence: CASSVSSAGEYEQYF. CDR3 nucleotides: TGTGCCAGCAGCGTAAGCTCGGCAGGGGAGTACGAGCAGTACTTC.

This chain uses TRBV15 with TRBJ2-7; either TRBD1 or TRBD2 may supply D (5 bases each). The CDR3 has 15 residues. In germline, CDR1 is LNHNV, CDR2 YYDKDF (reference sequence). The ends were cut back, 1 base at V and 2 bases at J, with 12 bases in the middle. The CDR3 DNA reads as TGTGCCACCAGCAGAGGGGGTGGGACCCCCTACGAGCAGTACTTC. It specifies CATSRGGGTPYEQYF. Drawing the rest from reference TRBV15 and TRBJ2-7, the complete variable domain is DAMVIQNPRYQVTQFGKPVTLSCSQTLNHNVMYWYQQKSSQAPKLLFHYYDKDFNNEADTPDNFQSRRPNTSFCFLDIRSPGLGDTAMYLCATSRGGGTPYEQYFGPGTRLTVT.

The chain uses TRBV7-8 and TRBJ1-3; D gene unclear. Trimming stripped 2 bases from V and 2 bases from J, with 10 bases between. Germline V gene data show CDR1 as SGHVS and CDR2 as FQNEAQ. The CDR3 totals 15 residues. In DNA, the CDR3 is TGTGCCAGCAGCTTACCGGGGAACGCTGGAAACACCATATATTTT. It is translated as CASSLPGNAGNTIYF.

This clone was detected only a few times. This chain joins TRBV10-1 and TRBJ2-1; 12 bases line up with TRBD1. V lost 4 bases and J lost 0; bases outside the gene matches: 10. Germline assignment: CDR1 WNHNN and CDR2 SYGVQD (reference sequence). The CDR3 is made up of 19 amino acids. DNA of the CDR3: TGCGCCAGCAGTGGGTTAGGGGACAGGGGGCCGAGCTCCTACAATGAGCAGTTCTTC. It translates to CASSGLGDRGPSSYNEQFF.

The CDR3 here is CASSFFLGFGNTEAFF. CDR3 DNA: TGTGCCAGCAGCTTCTTCCTCGGGTTCGGGAACACTGAAGCTTTCTTT. The chain has TRBV7-2 and TRBJ1-1; D is unresolved. Germline CDR1 SGHTA, CDR2 FQGNSA. Trimming removed 3 bases from V and 1 base from J, with 15 bases in between. The length of the CDR3 is 16 residues.

CDR3: CASSPDLTGRTEAFF. The CDR3 coding sequence is TGTGCCAGCAGCCCCGATCTGACAGGGCGCACTGAAGCTTTCTTT. The chain couples TRBV5-5 to TRBJ1-1, with TRBD1 identical over 7 bases. The V and J ends lost 4 bases and 4 bases, in that order; junction bases with no gene match: 10. This CDR3 is 15 amino acids long. CDR1 SGHKS and CDR2 YYEKEE come from the germline V gene (reference sequence).

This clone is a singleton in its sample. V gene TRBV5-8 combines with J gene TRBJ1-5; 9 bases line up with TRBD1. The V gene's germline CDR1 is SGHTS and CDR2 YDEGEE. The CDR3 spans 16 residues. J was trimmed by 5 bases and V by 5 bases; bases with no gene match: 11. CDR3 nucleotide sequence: TGTGCCAGCAGAAAGAAGACAGGACAGGGGTATCAGCCCCAGCATTTT. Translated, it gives CASRKKTGQGYQPQHF.

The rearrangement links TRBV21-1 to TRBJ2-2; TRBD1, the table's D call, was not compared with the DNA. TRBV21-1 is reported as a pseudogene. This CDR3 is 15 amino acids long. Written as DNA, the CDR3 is TGTGCCAGCAGCAAGACAGGAGTTGGGGCCGGGGAGCTGTTTTTT. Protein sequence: CASSKTGVGAGELFF.

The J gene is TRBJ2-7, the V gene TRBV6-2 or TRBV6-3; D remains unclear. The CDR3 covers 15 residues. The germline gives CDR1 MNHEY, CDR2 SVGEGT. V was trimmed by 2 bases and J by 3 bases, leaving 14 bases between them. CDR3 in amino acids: CASSYMQSVYYEQYF. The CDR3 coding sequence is TGTGCCAGCAGTTACATGCAGTCCGTTTACTACGAGCAGTACTTC.

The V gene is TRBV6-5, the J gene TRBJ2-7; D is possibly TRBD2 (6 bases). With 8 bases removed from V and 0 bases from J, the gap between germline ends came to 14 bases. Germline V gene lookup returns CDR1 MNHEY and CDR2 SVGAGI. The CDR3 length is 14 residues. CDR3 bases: TGTGCCAGCGCCGGGGGTCTGTTCTCCTACGAGCAGTACTTC. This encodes CASAGGLFSYEQYF.

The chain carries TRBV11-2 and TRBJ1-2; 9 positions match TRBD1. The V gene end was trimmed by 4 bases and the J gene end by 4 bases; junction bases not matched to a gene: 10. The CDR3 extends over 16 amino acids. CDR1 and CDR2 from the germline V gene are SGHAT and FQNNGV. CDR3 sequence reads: CASSSTGTGLLYGYTF. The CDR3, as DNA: TGTGCCAGCAGCTCCACCGGGACAGGGTTACTCTATGGCTACACCTTC.

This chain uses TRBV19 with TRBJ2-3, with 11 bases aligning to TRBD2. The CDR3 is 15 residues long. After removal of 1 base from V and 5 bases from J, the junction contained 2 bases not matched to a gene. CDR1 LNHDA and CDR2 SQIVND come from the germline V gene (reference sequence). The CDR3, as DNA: TGTGCCAGTAGTATAGGAACTAGCGGGAGAGATACGCAGTATTTT. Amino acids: CASSIGTSGRDTQYF.

The CDR3, as DNA: TGCGCCAGCAGTTACTGGGACAGGAACACTGAAGCTTTCTTT. Translated: CASSYWDRNTEAFF. The gene calls are TRBV5-1 and TRBJ1-1; 7 positions agree with TRBD1. The CDR3 length is 14 residues. Losses at the gene ends were 5 bases for V and 1 base for J; bases not matched to a gene: 5. Germline values: CDR1 SGHRS, CDR2 YFSETQ.

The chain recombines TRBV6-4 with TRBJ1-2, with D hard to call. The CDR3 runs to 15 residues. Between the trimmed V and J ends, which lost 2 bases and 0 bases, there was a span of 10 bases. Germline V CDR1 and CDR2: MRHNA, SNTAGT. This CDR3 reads CASSDVPTANYGYTF. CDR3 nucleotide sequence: TGTGCCAGCAGTGACGTCCCCACAGCTAACTATGGCTACACCTTC.

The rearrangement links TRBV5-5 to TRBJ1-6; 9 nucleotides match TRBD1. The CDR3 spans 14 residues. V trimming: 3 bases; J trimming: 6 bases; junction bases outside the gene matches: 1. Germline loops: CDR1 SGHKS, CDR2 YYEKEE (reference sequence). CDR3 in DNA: TGTGCCAGCAGCTCGGACAGGGGTAATTCACCCCTCCACTTT. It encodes CASSSDRGNSPLHF.

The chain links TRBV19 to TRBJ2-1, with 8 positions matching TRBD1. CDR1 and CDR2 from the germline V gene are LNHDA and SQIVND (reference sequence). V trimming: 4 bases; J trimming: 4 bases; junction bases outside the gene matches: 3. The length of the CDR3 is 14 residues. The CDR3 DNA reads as TGTGCCAGTAGTACCGGGGACAGGTACAATGAGCAGTTCTTC. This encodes CASSTGDRYNEQFF.

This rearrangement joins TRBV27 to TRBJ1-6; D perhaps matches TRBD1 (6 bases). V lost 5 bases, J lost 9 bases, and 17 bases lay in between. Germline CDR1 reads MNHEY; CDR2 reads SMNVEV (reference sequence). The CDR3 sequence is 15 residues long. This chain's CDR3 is CASSTRREGVSPLHF. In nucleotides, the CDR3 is TGTGCCAGCAGTACCAGGCGGGAGGGGGTTTCACCCCTCCACTTT.

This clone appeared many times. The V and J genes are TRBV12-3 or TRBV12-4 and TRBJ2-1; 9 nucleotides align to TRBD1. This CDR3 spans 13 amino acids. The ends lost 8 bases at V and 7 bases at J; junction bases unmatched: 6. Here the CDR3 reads CASGTGRGNEQFF. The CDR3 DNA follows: TGTGCCAGCGGGACAGGGCGGGGTAATGAGCAGTTCTTC.

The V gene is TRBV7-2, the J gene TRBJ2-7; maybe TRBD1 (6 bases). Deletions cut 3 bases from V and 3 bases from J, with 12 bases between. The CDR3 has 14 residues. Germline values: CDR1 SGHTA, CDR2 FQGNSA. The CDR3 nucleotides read TGTGCCAGCAGCTTTTCCGGGACAAACTACGAGCAGTACTTC. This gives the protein CASSFSGTNYEQYF.

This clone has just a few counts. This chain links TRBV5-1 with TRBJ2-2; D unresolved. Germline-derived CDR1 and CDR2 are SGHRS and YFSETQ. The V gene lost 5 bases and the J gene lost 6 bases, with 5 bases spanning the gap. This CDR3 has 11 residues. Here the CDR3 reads CASSVAGELFF. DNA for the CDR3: TGCGCCAGCAGTGTCGCCGGGGAGCTGTTTTTT.

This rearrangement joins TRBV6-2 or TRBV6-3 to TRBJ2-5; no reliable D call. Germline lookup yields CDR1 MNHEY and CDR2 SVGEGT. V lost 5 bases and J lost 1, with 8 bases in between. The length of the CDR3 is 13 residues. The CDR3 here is CASSGQIQETQYF. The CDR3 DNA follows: TGTGCCAGCAGTGGGCAGATCCAAGAGACCCAGTACTTC.

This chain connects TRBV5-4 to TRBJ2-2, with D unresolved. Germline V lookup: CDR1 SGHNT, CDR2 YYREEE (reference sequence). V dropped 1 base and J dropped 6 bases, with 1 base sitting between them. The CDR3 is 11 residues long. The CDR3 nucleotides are TGTGCCAGCAGCTTGTCCGGGGAGCTGTTTTTT. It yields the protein CASSLSGELFF.